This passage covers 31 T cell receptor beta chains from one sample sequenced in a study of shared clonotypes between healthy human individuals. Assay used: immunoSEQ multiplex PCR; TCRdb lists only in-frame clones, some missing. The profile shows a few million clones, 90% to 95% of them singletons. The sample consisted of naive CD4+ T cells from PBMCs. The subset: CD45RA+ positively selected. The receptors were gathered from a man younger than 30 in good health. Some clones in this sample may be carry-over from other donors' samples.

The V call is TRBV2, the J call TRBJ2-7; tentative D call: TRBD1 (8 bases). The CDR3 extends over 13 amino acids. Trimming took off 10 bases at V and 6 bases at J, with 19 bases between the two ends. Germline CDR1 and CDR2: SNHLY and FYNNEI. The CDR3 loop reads CATNRGGWAEQYF. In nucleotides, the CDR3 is TGTGCCACGAACAGGGGGGGGTGGGCCGAGCAGTACTTC.

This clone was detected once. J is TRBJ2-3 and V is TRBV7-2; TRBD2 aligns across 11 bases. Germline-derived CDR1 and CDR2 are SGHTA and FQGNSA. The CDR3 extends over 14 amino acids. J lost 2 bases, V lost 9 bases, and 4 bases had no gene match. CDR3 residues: CARHSGRVTDTQYF. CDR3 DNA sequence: TGTGCCAGACATAGCGGGAGGGTCACAGATACGCAGTATTTT.

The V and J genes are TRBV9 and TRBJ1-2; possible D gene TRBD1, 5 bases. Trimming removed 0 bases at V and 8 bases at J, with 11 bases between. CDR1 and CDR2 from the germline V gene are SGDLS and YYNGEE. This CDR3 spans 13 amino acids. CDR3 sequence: CASSVEGARGYTF. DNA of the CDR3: TGTGCCAGCAGCGTAGAAGGGGCCCGGGGCTACACCTTC.

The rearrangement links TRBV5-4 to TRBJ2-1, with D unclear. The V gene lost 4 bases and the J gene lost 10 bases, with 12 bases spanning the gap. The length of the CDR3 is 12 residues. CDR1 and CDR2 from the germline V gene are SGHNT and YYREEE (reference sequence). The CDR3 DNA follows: TGTGCCAGCAGCGTCGTAACAGCGGAGCAGTTCTTC. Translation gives CASSVVTAEQFF.

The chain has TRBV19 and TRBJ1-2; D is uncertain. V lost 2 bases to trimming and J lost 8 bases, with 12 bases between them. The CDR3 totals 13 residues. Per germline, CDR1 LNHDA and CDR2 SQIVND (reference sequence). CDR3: CASSIPQIGGYTF. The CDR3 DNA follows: TGTGCCAGTAGTATACCCCAAATTGGCGGCTACACCTTC.

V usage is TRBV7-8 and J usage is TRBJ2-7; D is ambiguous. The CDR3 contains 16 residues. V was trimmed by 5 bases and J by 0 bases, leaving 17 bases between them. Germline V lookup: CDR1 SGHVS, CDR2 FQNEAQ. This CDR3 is CASSPLRLPSSYEQYF. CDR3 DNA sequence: TGTGCCAGCAGCCCCCTAAGACTCCCGAGCTCCTACGAGCAGTACTTC. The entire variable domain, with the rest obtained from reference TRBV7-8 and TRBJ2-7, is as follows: GAGVSQSPRYKVAKRGQDVALRCDPISGHVSLFWYQQALGQGPEFLTYFQNEAQLDKSGLPSDRFFAERPEGSVSTLKIQRTQQEDSAVYLCASSPLRLPSSYEQYFGPGTRLTVT.

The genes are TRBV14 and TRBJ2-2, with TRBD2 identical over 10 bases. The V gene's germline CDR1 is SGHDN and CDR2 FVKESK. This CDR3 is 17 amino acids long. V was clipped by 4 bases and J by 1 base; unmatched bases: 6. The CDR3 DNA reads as TGTGCCAGCAGCCCCGAGGGACTAGCGAGGAACACCGGGGAGCTGTTTTTT. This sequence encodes CASSPEGLARNTGELFF.

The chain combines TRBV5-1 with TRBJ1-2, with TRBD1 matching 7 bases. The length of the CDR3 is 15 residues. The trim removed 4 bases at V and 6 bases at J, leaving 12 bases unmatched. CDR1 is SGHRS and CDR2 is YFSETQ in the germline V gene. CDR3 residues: CASSLRQGESDGYTF. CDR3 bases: TGCGCCAGCAGCCTACGACAGGGTGAATCGGATGGCTACACCTTC.

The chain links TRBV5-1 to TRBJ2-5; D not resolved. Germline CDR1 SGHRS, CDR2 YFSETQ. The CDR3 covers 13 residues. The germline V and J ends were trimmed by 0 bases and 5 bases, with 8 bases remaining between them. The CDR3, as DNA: TGCGCCAGCAGCTTGGGACGGGTGGAGACCCAGTACTTC. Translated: CASSLGRVETQYF.

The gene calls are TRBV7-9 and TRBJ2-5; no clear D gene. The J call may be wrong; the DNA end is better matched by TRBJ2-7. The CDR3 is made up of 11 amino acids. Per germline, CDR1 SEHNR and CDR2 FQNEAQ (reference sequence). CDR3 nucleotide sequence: TGTGCCAGCAGCTCAAAGACCGAGCAGTACTTC. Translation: CASSSKTEQYF.

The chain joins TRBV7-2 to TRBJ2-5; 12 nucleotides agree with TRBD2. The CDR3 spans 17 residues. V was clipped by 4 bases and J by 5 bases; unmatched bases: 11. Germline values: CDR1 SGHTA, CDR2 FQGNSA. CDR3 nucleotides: TGTGCCAGCAGCTACCGGACTAGCGGGATAAGGGCGGAGACCCAGTACTTC. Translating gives CASSYRTSGIRAETQYF.

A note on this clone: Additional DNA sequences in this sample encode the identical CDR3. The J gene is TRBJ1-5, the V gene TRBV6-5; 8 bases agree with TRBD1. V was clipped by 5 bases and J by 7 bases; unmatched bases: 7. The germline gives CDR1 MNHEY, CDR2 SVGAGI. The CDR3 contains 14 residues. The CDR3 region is CASSPGTGDQPQHF. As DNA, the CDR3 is TGTGCCAGCAGTCCCGGGACAGGTGACCAGCCCCAGCATTTT.

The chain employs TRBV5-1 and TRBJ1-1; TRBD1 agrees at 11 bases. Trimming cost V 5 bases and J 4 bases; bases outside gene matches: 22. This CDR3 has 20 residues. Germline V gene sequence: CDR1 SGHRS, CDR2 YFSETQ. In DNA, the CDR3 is TGCGCCAGCAGACTGAGTCGGACAGGGGGCAACGCCTACCGGGGCACTGAAGCTTTCTTT. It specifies CASRLSRTGGNAYRGTEAFF.

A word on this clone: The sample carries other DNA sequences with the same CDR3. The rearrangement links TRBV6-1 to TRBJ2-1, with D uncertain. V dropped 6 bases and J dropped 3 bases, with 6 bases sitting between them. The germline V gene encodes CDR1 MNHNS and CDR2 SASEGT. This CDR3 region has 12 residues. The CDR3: CASSRGYNEQFF. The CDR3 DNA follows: TGTGCCAGCAGCCGAGGCTACAATGAGCAGTTCTTC.

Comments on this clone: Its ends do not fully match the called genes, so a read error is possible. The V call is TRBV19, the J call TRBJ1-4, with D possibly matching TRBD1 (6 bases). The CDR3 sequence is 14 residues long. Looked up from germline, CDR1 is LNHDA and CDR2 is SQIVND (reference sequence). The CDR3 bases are TGTGCCAGTAGTACCGGGACAACAAATGAAAAACTGTTTTTT. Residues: CASSTGTTNEKLFF.

The DNA for the CDR3 is TGTGCCAGCAGTTACTCCCGGGCCGGGGATACGCAGTATTTT. Protein sequence: CASSYSRAGDTQYF. The rearrangement links TRBV6-5 to TRBJ2-3, with D unclear. Trimming removed 0 bases at V and 6 bases at J, with 10 bases between. The CDR3 runs 14 residues. Germline-derived CDR1 and CDR2 are MNHEY and SVGAGI.

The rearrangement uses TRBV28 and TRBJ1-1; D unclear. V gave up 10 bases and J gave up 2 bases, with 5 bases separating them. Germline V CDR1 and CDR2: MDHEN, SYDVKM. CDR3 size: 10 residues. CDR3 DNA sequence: TGTGCCACCTTTAACACTGAAGCTTTCTTT. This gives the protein CATFNTEAFF.

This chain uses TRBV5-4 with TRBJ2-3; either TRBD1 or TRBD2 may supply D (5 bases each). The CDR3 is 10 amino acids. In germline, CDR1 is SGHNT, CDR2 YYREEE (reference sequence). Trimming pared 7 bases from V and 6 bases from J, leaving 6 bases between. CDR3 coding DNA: TGTGCCAGCGAGGGGGATACGCAGTATTTT. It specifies CASEGDTQYF.

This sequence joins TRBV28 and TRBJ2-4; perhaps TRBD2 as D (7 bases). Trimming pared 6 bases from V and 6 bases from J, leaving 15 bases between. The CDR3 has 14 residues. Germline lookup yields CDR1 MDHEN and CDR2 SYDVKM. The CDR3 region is CASSRRGALNIQYF. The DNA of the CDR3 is TGTGCCAGCAGCCGACGGGGGGCCTTAAACATTCAGTACTTC.

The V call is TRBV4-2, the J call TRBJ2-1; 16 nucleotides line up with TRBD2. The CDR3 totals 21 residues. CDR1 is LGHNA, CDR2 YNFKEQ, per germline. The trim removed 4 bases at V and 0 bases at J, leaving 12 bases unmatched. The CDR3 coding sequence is TGTGCCAGCAGCCCCTCTCCGGGACTAGCGGGAGGGGTGAGCTCCTACAATGAGCAGTTCTTC. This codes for CASSPSPGLAGGVSSYNEQFF.

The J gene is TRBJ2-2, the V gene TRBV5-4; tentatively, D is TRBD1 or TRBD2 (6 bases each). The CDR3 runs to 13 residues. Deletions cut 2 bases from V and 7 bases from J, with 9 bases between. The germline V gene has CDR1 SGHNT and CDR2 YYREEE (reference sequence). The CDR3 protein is CASSLQGGGELFF. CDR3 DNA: TGTGCCAGCAGCTTACAGGGAGGCGGGGAGCTGTTTTTT.

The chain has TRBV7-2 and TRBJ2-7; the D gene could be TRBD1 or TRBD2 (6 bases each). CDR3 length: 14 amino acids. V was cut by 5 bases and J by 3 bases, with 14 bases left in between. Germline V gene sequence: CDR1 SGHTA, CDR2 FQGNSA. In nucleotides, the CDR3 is TGTGCCAGCAGCCTCCCGGGGGCCTACTACGAGCAGTACTTC. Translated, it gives CASSLPGAYYEQYF.

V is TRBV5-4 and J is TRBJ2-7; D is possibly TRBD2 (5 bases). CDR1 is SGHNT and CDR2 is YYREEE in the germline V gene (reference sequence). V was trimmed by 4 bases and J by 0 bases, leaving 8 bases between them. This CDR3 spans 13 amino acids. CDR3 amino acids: CASSRGNSYEQYF. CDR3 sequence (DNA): TGTGCCAGCAGCCGGGGAAACTCCTACGAGCAGTACTTC.

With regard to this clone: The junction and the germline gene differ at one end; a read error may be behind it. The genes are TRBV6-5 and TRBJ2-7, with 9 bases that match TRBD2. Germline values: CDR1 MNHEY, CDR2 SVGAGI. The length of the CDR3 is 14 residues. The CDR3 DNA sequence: TGTGCCAGCAGTTACTCGAGTGAGGGTTCTAGCGGGGTTTTC. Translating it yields CASSYSSEGSSGVF.

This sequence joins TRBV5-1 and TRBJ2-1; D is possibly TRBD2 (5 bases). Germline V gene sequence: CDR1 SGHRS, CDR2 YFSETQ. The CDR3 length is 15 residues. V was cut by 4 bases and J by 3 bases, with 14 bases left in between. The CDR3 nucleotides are TGCGCCAGCAGCCAGGACTCTTCTCTCTACAATGAGCAGTTCTTC. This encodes CASSQDSSLYNEQFF.

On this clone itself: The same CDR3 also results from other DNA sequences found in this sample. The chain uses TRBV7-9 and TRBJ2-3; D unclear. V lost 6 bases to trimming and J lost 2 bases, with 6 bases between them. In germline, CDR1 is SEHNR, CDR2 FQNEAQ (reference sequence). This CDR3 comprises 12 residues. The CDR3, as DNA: TGTGCCAGCAGTCCTGTCACAGATACGCAGTATTTT. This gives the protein CASSPVTDTQYF.

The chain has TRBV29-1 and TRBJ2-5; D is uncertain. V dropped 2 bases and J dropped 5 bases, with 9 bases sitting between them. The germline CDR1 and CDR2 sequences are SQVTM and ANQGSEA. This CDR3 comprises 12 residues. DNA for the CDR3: TGCAGCGTTGAAAAGAGAGCGGAGACCCAGTACTTC. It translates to CSVEKRAETQYF.

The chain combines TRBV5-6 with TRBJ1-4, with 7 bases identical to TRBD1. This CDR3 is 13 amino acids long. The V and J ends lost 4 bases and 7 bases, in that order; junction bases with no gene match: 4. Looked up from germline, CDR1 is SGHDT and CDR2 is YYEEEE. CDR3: CASSIQGGEKLFF. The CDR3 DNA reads TGTGCCAGCAGCATCCAGGGGGGTGAAAAACTGTTTTTT.

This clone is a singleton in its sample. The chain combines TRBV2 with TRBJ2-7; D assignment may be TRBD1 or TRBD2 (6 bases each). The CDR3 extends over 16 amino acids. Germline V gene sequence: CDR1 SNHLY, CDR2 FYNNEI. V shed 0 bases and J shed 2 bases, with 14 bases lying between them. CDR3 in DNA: TGTGCCAGCAGTGAAGCGCTTGGGGGGCTGCCCTACGAGCAGTACTTC. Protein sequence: CASSEALGGLPYEQYF.

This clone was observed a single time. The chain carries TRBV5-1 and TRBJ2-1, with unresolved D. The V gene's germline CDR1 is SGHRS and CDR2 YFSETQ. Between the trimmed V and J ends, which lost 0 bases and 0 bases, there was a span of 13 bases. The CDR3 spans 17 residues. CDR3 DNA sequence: TGCGCCAGCAGCTTGGAGGTCTACCTTAGCTCCTACAATGAGCAGTTCTTC. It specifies CASSLEVYLSSYNEQFF.

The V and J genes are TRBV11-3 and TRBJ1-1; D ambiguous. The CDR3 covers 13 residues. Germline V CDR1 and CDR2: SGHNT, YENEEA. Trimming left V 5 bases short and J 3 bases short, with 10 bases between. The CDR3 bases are TGTGCCAGCAGCCGCGTTAGGGACACTGAAGCTTTCTTT. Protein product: CASSRVRDTEAFF.